This T cell receptor (beta chain) was obtained from a study of human T cells and chemical hapten exposure. This clonotype was observed a handful of times. The time point: patch test 1, 2 weeks after DPC sensitization. Treatment: therapeutic diphenylcyclopropenone sensitization with weekly scalp DPC. The V gene end was trimmed by 6 bases and the J gene end by 0 bases; junction bases not matched to a gene: 7. The V gene's germline CDR1 is MNHNY and CDR2 SVGAGI (reference sequence). This CDR3 contains 15 residues. TCRdb re-analysed the RACE reads in MiXCR, keeping a single row per CDR3 protein. The data show some 180,000 distinct CDR3 sequences, about 22% seen once.

This chain connects TRBV6-6 to TRBJ2-7, with 8 bases matching TRBD2. The receptor comes from a woman in her 50s with alopecia areata. Some clones in this sample may be carry-over from other donors' samples. Sequencing was performed on whole blood, taken in connection with sensitization to the hapten diphenylcyclopropenone (DPC). The CDR3 DNA reads TGTGCCAGCAGCCAAACGAGCGGGAGCTCCTACGAGCAGTACTTC. It is translated as CASSQTSGSSYEQYF.